The rows below give T cell receptor beta chains drawn from one sample of a study of neurological immune-mediated disorders. Using its own MiXCR run on the 5' RACE reads, TCRdb lists one record per CDR3 protein. The sample lists 40,000 to 45,000 distinct CDR3 sequences; about an eighth were seen once. The sample taken for sequencing was PBMCs. The receptors were sampled from a female donor in good health. The CDR3 runs from the conserved cysteine through the conserved F or W. The D gene is left open where the match is weak. Rows may omit the clone size; those that give it use once, few, many or a size class.

TGTGCCAGCAGCCCGAACAGGGGGCCTACTCGGAGGGTAAATGAGCAGTTCTTC,CASSPNRGPTRRVNEQFF,TRBV14,many,TRBD1,TRBJ2-1
TGTGCCAGCAGCTTAGCGGGGAAAGCCTACGAGCAGTACTTC,CASSLAGKAYEQYF,TRBV7-6,many,NA,TRBJ2-7
TGCAGCGCAAGGACAGGGATAGATGAGCAGTTCTTC,CSARTGIDEQFF,TRBV29-1,many,TRBD1,TRBJ2-1
TGCAGCGTTGGATTGTCTGGGGCCAACGTCCTGACTTTC,CSVGLSGANVLTF,TRBV29-1,many,NA,TRBJ2-6
TGTGCCAGCCGTGGGGGGCGAAACATTCAGTACTTC,CASRGGRNIQYF,TRBV12-3/TRBV12-4,NA,NA,TRBJ2-4
TGTGCCAGCAGCTCCAGATACGGCTACGAGCAGTACTTC,CASSSRYGYEQYF,TRBV7-2,many,NA,TRBJ2-7
TGTGCCAGCAGGAGGGGGCAGGTGTCGTACGAGCAGTACTTC,CASRRGQVSYEQYF,TRBV6-5,NA,TRBD1,TRBJ2-7
TGTGCCAGCAGCCTCGGGACAGGGGGTGAAAAACTGTTTTTT,CASSLGTGGEKLFF,TRBV13,many,TRBD1,TRBJ1-4
TGTGCCAGCAGTCTAGGACAGGGGGCGCGAGGCTACACCTTC,CASSLGQGARGYTF,TRBV12-3/TRBV12-4,many,TRBD1,TRBJ1-2
TGTGCCAGCAGCCTGGGGGCGGGGGCCAACTACAATGAGCAGTTCTTC,CASSLGAGANYNEQFF,TRBV12-3/TRBV12-4,NA,NA,TRBJ2-1
TGCGCCAGCAGCTTAAGCGGGGGGGGTTACAATGAGCAGTTCTTC,CASSLSGGGYNEQFF,TRBV5-1,many,TRBD2,TRBJ2-1
TGCGCCAGCAGCCCTGGTGCCAGCTACAATGAGCAGTTCTTC,CASSPGASYNEQFF,TRBV5-1,many,NA,TRBJ2-1
TGTGCCAGCAGCCGATCAACTAGCGGGAAGTCCTACGAGCAGTACTTC,CASSRSTSGKSYEQYF,TRBV3-1,many,TRBD2,TRBJ2-7
TGCAGTGCTAGAGACCCGGGACTTTACAATGAGCAGTTCTTC,CSARDPGLYNEQFF,TRBV20-1,many,NA,TRBJ2-1
TGTGCCAGCAGCAATCGGCGGGCAGGTTACTACAATGAGCAGTTCTTC,CASSNRRAGYYNEQFF,TRBV21-1,many,NA,TRBJ2-1
TGCGCCAGCAGCTTGGTACCCGATAGCAATCAGCCCCAGCATTTT,CASSLVPDSNQPQHF,TRBV5-1,many,NA,TRBJ1-5
TGTGCCAGCAGCCAAGGCCTTTCGGGAAGCCGTGAGCAGTTCTTC,CASSQGLSGSREQFF,TRBV4-2,many,NA,TRBJ2-1
TGTGCCAGCAGTTTAGCGGGGGGGCTCAGAGATACGCAGTATTTT,CASSLAGGLRDTQYF,TRBV27,many,TRBD2,TRBJ2-3
TGCAGTGCTAGGGCAGGGCGAGGTCAAGAGACCCAGTACTTC,CSARAGRGQETQYF,TRBV20-1,many,NA,TRBJ2-5
TGCAGCGTTGCGGACAGGGGGCAACAGCCCCAGCATTTT,CSVADRGQQPQHF,TRBV29-1,many,TRBD1,TRBJ1-5
TGCGCCAGCACCCTGGGACAGGTCTACTCACCCCTCCACTTT,CASTLGQVYSPLHF,TRBV5-1,NA,TRBD1,TRBJ1-6
TGTGCCAGCAGCCAAGCGGATTCTAGCAATCAGCCCCAGCATTTT,CASSQADSSNQPQHF,TRBV4-2,many,NA,TRBJ1-5
TGTGCCATCAGAAGCGGGGGGGCCGACGAGCAGTACTTC,CAIRSGGADEQYF,TRBV10-3,many,TRBD2,TRBJ2-7
TGTGCCAGCAGTTCCCTCGGGAGTCGGTGGGCAGATACGCAGTATTTT,CASSSLGSRWADTQYF,TRBV28,few,NA,TRBJ2-3
TGTGCCAGCAGTTTTCGTGACCGGGACAGGGGGCGGATCCCTAAAGGCTACACCTTC,CASSFRDRDRGRIPKGYTF,TRBV27,many,TRBD1,TRBJ1-2
TGCGCCACCAACACAGGGGGCCTAAATTCACCCCTCCACTTT,CATNTGGLNSPLHF,TRBV5-1,many,TRBD1,TRBJ1-6
TGCGCCAGCAGCTCCGACGGGGATAGCAATCAGCCCCAGCATTTT,CASSSDGDSNQPQHF,TRBV5-1,many,NA,TRBJ1-5
TGCGCCAGCAGCTTGGGGCAGGGGGCAACAGATACGCAGTATTTT,CASSLGQGATDTQYF,TRBV5-1,many,TRBD1,TRBJ2-3
TGTGCCAGCAGCGGAGGGACTAGCGGGGGGACGGCTCCGGAGACCCAGTACTTC,CASSGGTSGGTAPETQYF,TRBV9,many,TRBD2,TRBJ2-5
TGTGCCAGCAGCCGAGACGGCGGGAGGGCTTCCTACGAGCAGTACTTC,CASSRDGGRASYEQYF,TRBV3-1,many,TRBD2,TRBJ2-7
TGTGCCAGCAGTTCCACAGGGACTGGGGCCAACGTCCTGACTTTC,CASSSTGTGANVLTF,TRBV27,many,NA,TRBJ2-6
TGTGCCAGCAGTTACTCCCCGACAGGCATGAACACTGAAGCTTTCTTT,CASSYSPTGMNTEAFF,TRBV6-2/TRBV6-3,NA,NA,TRBJ1-1
TGTGCCAGCAGCCCTAACCGGGGCTACGCCAATGAGCAGTTCTTC,CASSPNRGYANEQFF,TRBV7-2,NA,NA,TRBJ2-1
TGTGCCAGCAGCCGGGGGAGCGGGGGCCCGGGGAATGAGCAGTTCTTC,CASSRGSGGPGNEQFF,TRBV6-5,many,TRBD2,TRBJ2-1
TGCAGTGCTAGAGATGTTGGTAGCGGGGAGGGGGGAGAGACCCAGTACTTC,CSARDVGSGEGGETQYF,TRBV20-1,many,TRBD2,TRBJ2-5
TGCGCCAGCAGCTGGGACAGGGGGAACACTGAAGCTTTCTTT,CASSWDRGNTEAFF,TRBV5-1,many,TRBD1,TRBJ1-1
TGCGCCAGCAGCTTGTTGGCTAGCGGGAGAATGTGGGAGGATGAGCAGTTCTTC,CASSLLASGRMWEDEQFF,TRBV5-1,many,TRBD2,TRBJ2-1
TGTGCCAGCAGCCTCGCGGACCCGAGCTCCTACAATGAGCAGTTCTTC,CASSLADPSSYNEQFF,TRBV4-2,few,NA,TRBJ2-1
TGCAGTGCTAGAGACGTCTCGACAGGGGACACTGAAGCTTTCTTT,CSARDVSTGDTEAFF,TRBV20-1,NA,TRBD1,TRBJ1-1
TGTGCCAGCAGCGTAGTAGGCAGGGCGGCGACCGGGGAGCTGTTTTTT,CASSVVGRAATGELFF,TRBV9,many,NA,TRBJ2-2
TGCGCCAGCAGCTTGGGGACTAGTAAGCTCTACAATGAGCAGTTCTTC,CASSLGTSKLYNEQFF,TRBV5-1,many,TRBD2,TRBJ2-1
TGTGCCATCAGTGATGAGGAGAACACTGAAGCTTTCTTT,CAISDEENTEAFF,TRBV10-3,few,NA,TRBJ1-1
TGTGCCAGCAGTTTAGGGGGGAGGCAGCCCCAGCATTTT,CASSLGGRQPQHF,TRBV12-3/TRBV12-4,many,NA,TRBJ1-5
TGCAGTGCTAGAGCTGCAGGGTCTTACTATAATTCACCCCTCCACTTT,CSARAAGSYYNSPLHF,TRBV20-1,many,NA,TRBJ1-6
TGCAGTGCTAGAGGCCCGAAACCCGGGGAGCTGTTTTTT,CSARGPKPGELFF,TRBV20-1,many,NA,TRBJ2-2
TGCGCCAGCAGCTTGAGGGGTTGGGGGGGGACGAGGGACGAGCAGTACTTC,CASSLRGWGGTRDEQYF,TRBV5-1,few,TRBD2,TRBJ2-7
TGTGCCAGCAGTGAAGGCACAGGGGGCGGTCAGCCCCAGCATTTT,CASSEGTGGGQPQHF,TRBV6-1,many,TRBD1,TRBJ1-5
TGCAGCGTTGAGCGACTGGTCGGGGAGCCGTTTTTT,CSVERLVGEPFF,TRBV29-1,NA,NA,TRBJ2-2
TGCAGCGTTGGGTCAGACACTGAAGCTTTCTTT,CSVGSDTEAFF,TRBV29-1,many,NA,TRBJ1-1
TGCAGCGTTGATAGGACGAAGCATGAGCAGTTCTTC,CSVDRTKHEQFF,TRBV29-1,many,NA,TRBJ2-1
TGCAGTGCTAGTCCTTCTGGGCAGATCCAAGAGACCCAGTACTTC,CSASPSGQIQETQYF,TRBV20-1,many,NA,TRBJ2-5
TGCGCCAGCAGCTTGGCCGACTCGAGTGCTGGGGCCAACGTCCTGACTTTC,CASSLADSSAGANVLTF,TRBV5-1,many,NA,TRBJ2-6
TGTGCCAGCAGCCGGATGGGAGGCGACCCGAAATCCTACGAGCAGTACTTC,CASSRMGGDPKSYEQYF,TRBV28,many,NA,TRBJ2-7
TGCGCCAGCAGCCCCCAGGGAGCAAGCAATCAGCCCCAGCATTTT,CASSPQGASNQPQHF,TRBV5-1,many,NA,TRBJ1-5
TGTGCCAGCAGCGTCGAGGGGGTCGGCTATGGCTACACCTTC,CASSVEGVGYGYTF,TRBV9,many,NA,TRBJ1-2